These T cell receptor beta chains were read from a single sample in a study of blood T cell repertoires in COVID-19. The repertoire was sequenced with immunoSEQ multiplex PCR; TCRdb's copy has only in-frame clones and lacks some. The table shows roughly 100,000 clones, with around 88% occurring only once. The specimen sequenced was peripheral blood. The receptors come from a human donor in a cohort sampled during active COVID-19. The CDR3 runs from the conserved cysteine through the conserved F or W.

V gene	J gene	CDR3 protein
TRBV5-5	TRBJ2-1	CASSLRRDRGNEQFF
TRBV14	TRBJ1-1	CASSQGRGWGTEAFF
TRBV7-8	TRBJ2-3	CASSLVAGGETDTQYF
TRBV9	TRBJ1-3	CASSVTGLDAGNTIYF
TRBV5-1	TRBJ1-1	CASSSLGGNTEAFF
TRBV19	TRBJ2-5	CASSIVAGWYQETQYF
TRBV28	TRBJ1-1	CASSLPRGPTEAFF
TRBV28	TRBJ2-3	CASSSLGESTDTQYF
TRBV27	TRBJ1-1	CASSSWDREGAFF
TRBV6-5	TRBJ1-6	CASSFGTSNSPLHF
TRBV6-2/TRBV6-3	TRBJ2-5	CASSYSGGHQETQYF
TRBV6-2/TRBV6-3	TRBJ1-6	CASRPQGGSSPLHF
TRBV7-8	TRBJ2-3	CASSQGPSPTDTQYF
TRBV28	TRBJ1-1	CASSRGQGAMNTEAFF
TRBV28	TRBJ1-1	CASSRPTGGTEAFF
TRBV7-3	TRBJ2-3	CASSPGGYTDTQYF
TRBV11-3	TRBJ1-1	CASSLSTSNTEAFF
TRBV3-1/TRBV3-2	TRBJ1-2	CASSQERGIGYTF
TRBV23-1	TRBJ1-2	CASSHLNSQGAADYGYTF
TRBV7-3	TRBJ1-1	CASSLEGDNTEAFF
TRBV19	TRBJ2-2	CASKGVGQVIGELFF
TRBV7-2	TRBJ1-4	CASSFRLTGIGEKLFF
TRBV5-1	TRBJ2-2	CASSLGRNTGELFF
TRBV18	TRBJ2-1	CASSPQRGGGDNEQFF
TRBV5-4	TRBJ2-3	CASSTALAGGRVDTQYF
TRBV7-2	TRBJ2-1	CASSLRASGGGWEQFF
TRBV14	TRBJ1-4	CASSQVPGGPSNEKLFF
TRBV2	TRBJ1-6	CASVAPRNSPLHF
TRBV6-2/TRBV6-3	TRBJ2-2	CASSYLGLAIDPGELFF
TRBV6-5	TRBJ1-1	CASSSIGGRGNTEAFF
TRBV11-3	TRBJ2-1	CASSSYRGTNNEQFF
TRBV30	TRBJ1-5	CAWRAGQSNQPQHF
TRBV11-2	TRBJ2-6	CASSLVQGPTLSGANVLTF
TRBV6-2/TRBV6-3	TRBJ1-2	CASSYSQGVGYGYTF
TRBV6-5	TRBJ2-7	CASSVTGGYEQYF
TRBV29-1	TRBJ2-1	CSVDGASSYNEQFF
TRBV30	TRBJ2-6	CAWRGGLTSGANVLTF
TRBV7-6	TRBJ1-1	CASSPGQGTEAFF
TRBV9	TRBJ2-1	CASTGGVSYNEQFF
TRBV6-6	TRBJ2-5	CASSYRTSGRLETQYF
TRBV3-1/TRBV3-2	TRBJ2-5	CASSQKMTLRLAGNGEQETQYF
TRBV21-1	TRBJ2-7	CASSAHLLAALGEQYF
TRBV30	TRBJ2-7	CAWSPDRFSYEQYF
TRBV7-8	TRBJ2-7	CASSLKAAGGLYEQYF
TRBV7-9	TRBJ2-1	CASSTTGDPYNEQFF
TRBV27	TRBJ2-5	CASRVGQGLTSGRYQETQYF
TRBV5-1	TRBJ2-4	CASSHLQGAKNIQYF
TRBV12-3/TRBV12-4	TRBJ2-3	CASSFGSTDTQYF
TRBV28	TRBJ2-7	CASSQQGPSYEQYF
TRBV10-1	TRBJ2-1	CAAGELGDNEQFF
TRBV3-1/TRBV3-2	TRBJ2-1	CASSQGGWQSDEQFF